The entry below gives a single TCR beta chain sequence along with its context. The data were obtained in a study of tumor T cells in aggressive B-cell lymphoma. The data were produced by immunoSEQ multiplex PCR, yet TCRdb's version contains in-frame clones alone and is incomplete. The repertoire includes 10,000 or so clones, approximately 81% of them detected once, and 3% to 3.5% sits in the top ten. Germline V gene sequence: CDR1 SGHTA, CDR2 FQGTGA. V lost 5 bases to trimming and J lost 3 bases; unmatched junction nucleotides: 6. This CDR3 comprises 14 residues. The sample was tumor tissue. This clonotype was sampled from an adult with diffuse large B cell lymphoma. The rearrangement uses TRBV7-3 and TRBJ2-7; 8 bases agree with TRBD1. The CDR3 sequence is CASSPATGDYEQYF. The CDR3, as DNA: TGTGCCAGCAGCCCCGCGACAGGGGACTACGAGCAGTACTTC. The full variable domain, rest sourced from reference TRBV7-3 and TRBJ2-7, is GAGVSQTPSNKVTEKGKYVELRCDPISGHTALYWYRQSLGQGPEFLIYFQGTGAADDSGLPNDRFFAVRPEGSVSTLKIQRTERGDSAVYLCASSPATGDYEQYFGPGTRLTVT.